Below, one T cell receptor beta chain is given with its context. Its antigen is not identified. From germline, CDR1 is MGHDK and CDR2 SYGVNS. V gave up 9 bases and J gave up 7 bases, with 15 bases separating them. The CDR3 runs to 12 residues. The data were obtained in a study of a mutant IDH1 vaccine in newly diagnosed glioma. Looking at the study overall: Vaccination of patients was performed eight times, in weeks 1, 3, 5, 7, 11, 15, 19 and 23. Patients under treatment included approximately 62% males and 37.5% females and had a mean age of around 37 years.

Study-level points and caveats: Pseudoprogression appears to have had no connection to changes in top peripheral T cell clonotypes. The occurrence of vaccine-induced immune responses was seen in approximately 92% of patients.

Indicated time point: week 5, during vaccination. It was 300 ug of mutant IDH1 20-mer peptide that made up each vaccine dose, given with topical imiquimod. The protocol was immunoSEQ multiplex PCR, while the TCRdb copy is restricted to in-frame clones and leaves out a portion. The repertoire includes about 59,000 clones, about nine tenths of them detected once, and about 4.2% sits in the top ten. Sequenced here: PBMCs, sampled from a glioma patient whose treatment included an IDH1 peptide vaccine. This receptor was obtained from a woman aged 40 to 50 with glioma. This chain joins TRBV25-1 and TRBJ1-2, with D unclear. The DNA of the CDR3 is TGTGCCAGTGGCGTGGGCGCCGGTGGCTACACCTTC. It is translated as CASGVGAGGYTF.